Presented here are 27 T cell receptor beta chains from one specimen sequenced in a study of T cells in Graves' hyperthyroidism and ophthalmopathy. There were TCR beta CDR3 regions amplified from RNA transcripts. During a first-round RT-PCR of the TCR CDR3, the HTBI primer set was used. TCRdb independently ran MiXCR on the multiplex PCR reads; one entry per CDR3 protein. Here the sample spans 550,000 to 700,000 distinct CDR3 sequences, 40% to 55% being singletons. What was sequenced was peripheral blood or thyroid tissue (not recorded which). These receptors were taken from an adult woman with Graves' disease, either hyperthyroidism or ophthalmopathy (not recorded which).

This clonotype came up a few times. In this CDR3 the conserved last residue, phenylalanine or tryptophan, is missing, so a read error is likely. The DNA is omitted, as the CDR3 cannot be located on it reliably, and the CDR3 follows TCRdb's listing. The rearrangement joins TRBV7-9 to TRBJ2-7. 10 amino acids form the CDR3, both terminal residues included. Germline V gene sequence: CDR1 SEHNR, CDR2 FQNEAQ (reference sequence). The CDR3: CASSLVRAGP.

This clonotype was seen at least ten times. J is TRBJ2-7 and V is TRBV6-5; D is perhaps TRBD2 (5 bases). The length of the CDR3 is 15 residues. CDR1 MNHEY and CDR2 SVGAGI come from the germline V gene. V lost 5 bases and J lost 0, with 14 bases in between. The CDR3 reads CASSTPGLGSYEQYF. CDR3 bases: TGTGCCAGCAGTACCCCCGGACTGGGCTCCTACGAGCAGTACTTC.

This clonotype was observed at least ten times. The chain is built from TRBV5-4 and TRBJ2-7, with 7 bases identical to TRBD2. CDR3 length: 15 amino acids. The V gene end was trimmed by 7 bases and the J gene end by 2 bases; junction bases not matched to a gene: 12. Germline CDR1 SGHNT, CDR2 YYREEE (reference sequence). The CDR3 DNA follows: TGTGCCAGCGGATCCTTAAGCGGGAACCCCTACGAGCAGTACTTC. Amino acid sequence: CASGSLSGNPYEQYF.

This clonotype was counted many times. The chain couples TRBV4-1 to TRBJ1-2; the D gene is possibly TRBD1 (6 bases). V lost 5 bases and J 2 bases, leaving 12 bases between the germline ends. The CDR3 is made up of 14 amino acids. Germline V CDR1 and CDR2: MGHRA, YSYEKL. CDR3 DNA: TGCGCCAGCAGCGCGGACAGTCCCAACTATGGCTACACCTTC. Residues: CASSADSPNYGYTF.

The chain couples TRBV20-1 to TRBJ2-5; TRBD2 matches 8 bases. Germline-derived CDR1 and CDR2 are DFQATT and SNEGSKA (reference sequence). V shed 3 bases and J 7 bases; nucleotides not matched to a gene: 7. CDR3 length: 13 residues. In nucleotides, the CDR3 is TGCAGTGCTAGTAGCGGGGCCTCTGGGACCCAGTACTTC. Translating it yields CSASSGASGTQYF.

This clonotype was detected ten times or more. The chain employs TRBV5-6 and TRBJ2-5, with D unclear. Trimming left V 0 bases short and J 3 bases short, with 6 bases between. Per germline, CDR1 SGHDT and CDR2 YYEEEE. This CDR3 comprises 13 residues. CDR3 loop: CASSLEEEETQYF. In DNA form, the CDR3 reads TGTGCCAGCAGCTTGGAGGAAGAAGAGACCCAGTACTTC.

The chain has TRBV7-7 and TRBJ2-5; 12 nucleotides align to TRBD2. The germline V gene has CDR1 SSHAT and CDR2 FNYEAQ (reference sequence). After removal of 4 bases from V and 3 bases from J, the junction contained 6 bases not matched to a gene. The CDR3 is 16 amino acids. The CDR3 nucleotides are TGTGCCAGCAGCTGGACTAGCGGGACAAGGGAAGAGACCCAGTACTTC. This sequence encodes CASSWTSGTREETQYF.

This chain connects TRBV5-4 to TRBJ1-2, with 10 nucleotides matching TRBD1. The CDR3 totals 14 residues. The junction had 7 bases not matched to a gene; V was cut back by 4 bases and J by 7 bases. Germline V gene sequence: CDR1 SGHNT, CDR2 YYREEE (reference sequence). The chain's CDR3 is CASSSLTGGSGYTF. CDR3 bases: TGTGCCAGCAGCAGCCTGACAGGGGGCTCTGGCTACACCTTC.

V gene TRBV15 combines with J gene TRBJ2-5; 8 nucleotides match TRBD2. V lost 2 bases, J lost 5 bases, and 10 bases stayed unmatched. Looked up from germline, CDR1 is LNHNV and CDR2 is YYDKDF (reference sequence). The CDR3 covers 16 residues. Here the CDR3 DNA reads TGTGCCACCAGCAGATCGGGGCGGGAGGTCGGTGAGACCCAGTACTTC. Its translation: CATSRSGREVGETQYF.

This clonotype has only a few counts. This rearrangement joins TRBV6-6 to TRBJ2-5, with TRBD2 matching over 10 bases. Germline lookup yields CDR1 MNHNY and CDR2 SVGAGI (reference sequence). Losses at the gene ends were 6 bases for V and 12 bases for J; bases not matched to a gene: 7. There are 12 residues in the CDR3. The CDR3 DNA follows: TGTGCCAGCAGCCAGACCCTAGCGGGAGAGTACTTC. Protein: CASSQTLAGEYF.

This clonotype was observed a handful of times. The rearrangement uses TRBV7-2 and TRBJ1-1; D ambiguous. Trimming shortened V by 5 bases and J by 4 bases, and 14 bases separated the two germline ends. The CDR3 runs to 14 residues. Per the germline V gene, CDR1 is SGHTA and CDR2 is FQGNSA. Here the CDR3 reads CASSPSQELTEAFF. CDR3 nucleotide sequence: TGTGCCAGCAGCCCGTCCCAGGAACTCACTGAAGCTTTCTTT.

This clonotype was seen just once. The gene calls are TRBV7-2 and TRBJ1-2, with D hard to call. The V gene's germline CDR1 is SGHTA and CDR2 FQGNSA. The CDR3 totals 14 residues. V gave up 3 bases and J gave up 3 bases, with 11 bases separating them. The CDR3 nucleotides read TGTGCCAGCAGCTTGTCGGTTACGGACTATGGCTACACCTTC. Its protein product is CASSLSVTDYGYTF.

The V gene is TRBV28, the J gene TRBJ2-7; 10 bases map to TRBD1. J lost 2 bases, V lost 3 bases, and 7 bases had no gene match. The CDR3 runs to 16 residues. Germline lookup yields CDR1 MDHEN and CDR2 SYDVKM. CDR3 in amino acids: CASSFTGTGDTYEQYF. The CDR3 bases are TGTGCCAGCAGTTTCACCGGGACAGGGGATACCTACGAGCAGTACTTC.

In the case of this clonotype: A read error may produce the germline difference seen at one junction end. The chain is built from TRBV29-1 and TRBJ2-7; D tentatively fits TRBD1 or TRBD2 (6 bases each). The CDR3 runs 15 residues. Germline lookup yields CDR1 SQVTM and CDR2 ANQGSEA. CDR3 residues: CSAEGEGGSSYEQYF. For the CDR3, the DNA is TGCAGCGCTGAAGGGGAAGGGGGGAGCTCCTACGAGCAGTACTTC.

This clonotype was observed at least ten times. The chain's CDR3 is CSALYSGSPYEQYF. The DNA of the CDR3 is TGCAGTGCTCTATACAGCGGGAGCCCCTACGAGCAGTACTTC. The chain has TRBV20-1 and TRBJ2-7, with 8 bases aligning to TRBD2. The CDR3 has 14 residues. The trim removed 5 bases at V and 2 bases at J, leaving 8 bases unmatched. Germline lookup yields CDR1 DFQATT and CDR2 SNEGSKA (reference sequence).

The chain carries TRBV6-1 and TRBJ2-7; D ambiguous. Germline lookup yields CDR1 MNHNS and CDR2 SASEGT. Trimming took off 3 bases at V and 7 bases at J, with 16 bases between the two ends. CDR3 length equals 14 residues. The CDR3, as DNA: TGTGCCAGCAGTGAGATAATTTCGTCCGGTGAGCAGTACTTC. Its translation: CASSEIISSGEQYF.

This clonotype appeared once. The rearrangement uses TRBV7-2 and TRBJ1-4; maybe TRBD1 (5 bases). Trimming pared 2 bases from V and 6 bases from J, leaving 22 bases between. Germline CDR1 SGHTA, CDR2 FQGNSA. The CDR3 extends over 18 amino acids. The CDR3 spells CASSLPSGGSRLDEKLFF. The CDR3 coding sequence is TGTGCCAGCAGCTTACCCTCCGGGGGGTCCAGACTGGATGAAAAACTGTTTTTT.

V gene TRBV10-3 combines with J gene TRBJ2-5; TRBD1 or TRBD2 may be the D gene (5 bases each). The CDR3 contains 16 residues. Trimming stripped 3 bases from V and 5 bases from J, with 19 bases between. Germline lookup yields CDR1 ENHRY and CDR2 SYGVKD. The chain's CDR3 is CAISDPGDGMMETQYF. Here the CDR3 DNA reads TGTGCCATCAGTGATCCCGGGGACGGGATGATGGAGACCCAGTACTTC.

CDR3 sequence reads: CASSGMANYGYTF. The DNA of the CDR3 is TGTGCCAGCAGTGGTATGGCTAACTATGGCTACACCTTC. This rearrangement joins TRBV2 to TRBJ1-2; D not certain. Germline-derived CDR1 and CDR2 are SNHLY and FYNNEI. CDR3 length equals 13 residues. V was clipped by 4 bases and J by 0 bases, with 6 bases between them.

The DNA of the CDR3 is TGTGCCAGCAGCTTAGGATGGCAATCGGGGGAGACCCAGTACTTC. It yields the protein CASSLGWQSGETQYF. The chain combines TRBV11-2 with TRBJ2-5; possible D gene TRBD2, 5 bases. The CDR3 totals 15 residues. Deletions cut 1 base from V and 5 bases from J, with 14 bases between. Germline-derived CDR1 and CDR2 are SGHAT and FQNNGV.

This clonotype came up many times. The chain is built from TRBV5-1 and TRBJ1-1, with 8 bases lining up with TRBD1. This CDR3 region has 14 residues. CDR1 and CDR2 (germline): SGHRS, YFSETQ. V lost 4 bases to trimming and J lost 5 bases; unmatched junction nucleotides: 7. The CDR3 is CASSSSRGQTEAFF. CDR3 bases: TGCGCCAGCAGCAGCAGCAGGGGGCAAACTGAAGCTTTCTTT.

With regard to this clonotype: The junction does not match germline at one end; this may be a read error. This chain connects TRBV9 to TRBJ1-6; unclear D gene. Germline V gives CDR1 SGDLS, CDR2 YYNGEE. CDR3 length equals 13 residues. For the CDR3, the DNA is TGTGCCAGCAGTACCGCGGGCAATTCACCCGTCCACTTT. Amino acid sequence: CASSTAGNSPVHF. Combining the CDR3 with reference TRBV9 and TRBJ1-6 gives the whole variable domain DSGVTQTPKHLITATGQRVTLRCSPRSGDLSVYWYQQSLDQGLQFLIQYYNGEERAKGNILERFSAQQFPDLHSELNLSSLELGDSALYFCASSTAGNSPVHFGNGTRLTVT.

J is TRBJ2-7 and V is TRBV20-1; D remains ambiguous. Germline CDR1 reads DFQATT; CDR2 reads SNEGSKA (reference sequence). Trimming removed 6 bases from V and 0 bases from J, with 12 bases in between. The CDR3 totals 13 residues. The CDR3 DNA follows: TGCAGTGCAGACCTCGGCGGCTCCTACGAGCAGTACTTC. It specifies CSADLGGSYEQYF.

A remark on this clonotype: One end of the junction does not line up with germline, which may come from a read error. V and J are TRBV20-1 and TRBJ2-1; 8 positions agree with TRBD2. The CDR3 is made up of 9 amino acids. Germline loops: CDR1 DFQATT, CDR2 SNEGSKA (reference sequence). The CDR3 region has the DNA TGCAGTGCGCCGGGACTAGACATCTTC. Translation: CSAPGLDIF.

The chain uses TRBV20-1 and TRBJ1-5; D perhaps matches TRBD1 (5 bases). Germline V lookup: CDR1 DFQATT, CDR2 SNEGSKA (reference sequence). CDR3 size: 13 residues. The ends were cut back, 7 bases at V and 7 bases at J, with 17 bases in the middle. The CDR3 loop is CSVGDQVFQPQHF. The CDR3 DNA follows: TGCAGTGTGGGGGATCAGGTTTTCCAGCCCCAGCATTTT.

This clonotype occurred many times. The chain uses TRBV2 and TRBJ1-6; D gene uncertain. Germline CDR1 SNHLY, CDR2 FYNNEI. V was cut by 7 bases and J by 10 bases, with 11 bases left in between. The CDR3 has 12 amino acids. CDR3 in DNA: TGTGCCAGCACCCTATCGGCGTCACCCCTCCACTTT. It translates to CASTLSASPLHF.

J is TRBJ1-2 and V is TRBV30, with a tentative D call TRBD1 (5 bases). The CDR3 loop spans 14 amino acids. The V end lost 3 bases, the J end lost 8 bases, and 19 bases lay between the germline ends. The germline V gene has CDR1 GTSNPN and CDR2 SVGIG (reference sequence). CDR3 residues: CAWRSVDIALGYTF. The CDR3 DNA reads as TGTGCCTGGAGGTCCGTGGACATAGCCCTCGGCTACACCTTC. Based on the CDR3 plus reference TRBV30 and TRBJ1-2, the full variable domain is SQTIHQWPATLVQPVGSPLSLECTVEGTSNPNLYWYRQAAGRGLQLLFYSVGIGQISSEVPQNLSASRPQDRQFILSSKKLLLSDSGFYLCAWRSVDIALGYTFGSGTRLTVV.